The T cell receptor (beta chain) under discussion was sequenced for a study of early T cells in non-severe SARS-CoV-2 infection. TCRdb itself ran the 5' RACE reads through MiXCR, one entry per CDR3 protein. The sample shows under 60,000 distinct CDR3 sequences, 10% of them seen only once. The CDR3 totals 15 residues. Germline CDR1 KGHDR, CDR2 SFDVKD. The V and J ends lost 4 bases and 1 base, in that order; junction bases with no gene match: 5. The clonotype originates from an adult who was a healthcare worker with PCR-confirmed SARS-CoV-2 infection or an uninfected control (not recorded which). Sequencing input: whole blood. V is TRBV24-1 and J is TRBJ1-1; TRBD1 matches at 7 bases. The CDR3 sequence is CATSDPRQGNTEAFF. CDR3 in DNA: TGTGCCACCAGTGACCCCAGACAGGGGAACACTGAAGCTTTCTTT.